The 9 T cell receptor beta chains below all came from one sample that was sequenced in a study of blood T cell repertoires in COVID-19. Assay used: immunoSEQ multiplex PCR; TCRdb lists only in-frame clones, some missing. The sample comprises around 320,000 clones, around 88% of which are singletons, and roughly 7% rests with the top ten. Material: peripheral blood. These receptors all stem from a woman aged 30 to 39 who had recovered from COVID-19.

This clone was detected a few times. The chain employs TRBV7-9 and TRBJ2-1, with D perhaps TRBD2 (6 bases). The germline CDR1 and CDR2 sequences are SEHNR and FQNEAQ (reference sequence). CDR3 size: 16 residues. V dropped 7 bases and J dropped 3 bases, with 19 bases sitting between them. CDR3 bases: TGTGCCAGCAACTCAATCGGAGGGAAGATCTACAATGAGCAGTTCTTC. Residues: CASNSIGGKIYNEQFF.

This chain joins TRBV5-8 and TRBJ1-2; 9 bases map to TRBD1. This CDR3 is built from 15 residues. J gave up 6 bases and V 3 bases, and 9 bases lay outside the gene matches. Per germline, CDR1 SGHTS and CDR2 YDEGEE. The CDR3 region has the DNA TGTGCCAGCAGCTCCCAACAGGGGGCGGTTGATGGCTACACCTTC. This gives the protein CASSSQQGAVDGYTF.

The CDR3: CATLTSGADTQYF. CDR3 in DNA: TGTGCCACCCTGACTAGCGGGGCAGATACGCAGTATTTT. V gene TRBV15 combines with J gene TRBJ2-3, with 11 bases that match TRBD2. The CDR3 is 13 amino acids. Losses at the gene ends were 8 bases for V and 4 bases for J; bases not matched to a gene: 2. Germline assignment: CDR1 LNHNV and CDR2 YYDKDF (reference sequence).

V and J are TRBV4-2 and TRBJ1-5; D gene ambiguous. The CDR3 length is 13 residues. The germline CDR1 and CDR2 sequences are LGHNA and YNFKEQ. V lost 0 bases and J lost 5, with 5 bases in between. The CDR3 nucleotides read TGTGCCAGCAGCCAAGATTCAGATCAGCCCCAGCATTTT. Translating it yields CASSQDSDQPQHF.

V is TRBV28 and J is TRBJ1-2, with D possibly TRBD1 on 5 matching bases. Germline CDR1 MDHEN, CDR2 SYDVKM. V was clipped by 6 bases and J by 6 bases, with 14 bases between them. The CDR3 sequence is 13 residues long. The CDR3 is CASSTTGRDGYTF. CDR3 nucleotides: TGTGCCAGCAGCACTACAGGACGGGATGGCTACACCTTC.

This chain links TRBV19 with TRBJ2-4; 8 bases are a match to TRBD1. The CDR3 runs 16 residues. Trimming removed 0 bases from V and 8 bases from J; junction bases left unmatched: 9. Per germline, CDR1 LNHDA and CDR2 SQIVND (reference sequence). The CDR3 spells CASSIEAGGARDIQYF. The CDR3 nucleotides read TGTGCCAGTAGTATAGAAGCAGGGGGCGCGAGGGACATTCAGTACTTC.

This sequence joins TRBV5-1 and TRBJ2-7; 10 bases align to TRBD1. The CDR3 has 13 amino acids. V gave up 4 bases and J gave up 6 bases; unmatched junction bases: 4. Germline CDR1 reads SGHRS; CDR2 reads YFSETQ. In DNA, the CDR3 is TGCGCCAGCAGCGCAAGGACAGGGGGCGAGCAGTACTTC. Protein sequence: CASSARTGGEQYF.

The J gene is TRBJ1-2, the V gene TRBV6-5; no definite D call. The CDR3 loop spans 13 amino acids. V was cut by 2 bases and J by 4 bases, with 8 bases left in between. Germline CDR1 reads MNHEY; CDR2 reads SVGAGI. The CDR3 nucleotides read TGTGCCAGCAGTTACACTGCGATCTATGGCTACACCTTC. As protein: CASSYTAIYGYTF.

This rearrangement joins TRBV27 to TRBJ2-1, with TRBD2 matching over 9 bases. Germline values: CDR1 MNHEY, CDR2 SMNVEV (reference sequence). The length of the CDR3 is 15 residues. V lost 2 bases to trimming and J lost 7 bases; unmatched junction nucleotides: 6. DNA for the CDR3: TGTGCCAGCAGTTTAGGCGGGGGGGCGAGTAATGAGCAGTTCTTC. Its translation: CASSLGGGASNEQFF.